This TCR beta chain was profiled in a study of blood T cells in healthy people across ages. Between the trimmed V and J ends, which lost 3 bases and 1 base, there was a span of 18 bases. CDR1 and CDR2 from the germline V gene are MNHEY and SVGAGI. This CDR3 has 18 amino acids. With respect to this clonotype: What it binds is not known.

Study-wide results and caveats: Both higher diversity and more naive CD4+ cells marked long-lived donors when set against aged donors. There was a strong correlation between TCR beta diversity and naive T cell percentage.

It was with a sample-barcoded 5' primer and a J-beta primer mix that a second PCR of roughly 7 to 12 cycles was run. TCRdb reprocessed the 5' RACE reads with MiXCR, giving one entry per CDR3 protein. Of more than 900,000 distinct CDR3 sequences listed, 25% were seen once; the top ten hold around 0.75%. The sample was also reused in another study, on T cells of mothers and their children. That source notes: Thymic selection molds TCR recombination products alike in related and unrelated pairs.

The chain uses TRBV6-5 and TRBJ1-4, with D possibly being TRBD1 (5 bases). The receptor was isolated from a girl aged 2-15 years in good health. The specimen was blood. The CDR3, as DNA: TGTGCCAGCAGTTATGGGGGAGGGACGTGGAGAACTAATGAAAAACTGTTTTTT. It specifies CASSYGGGTWRTNEKLFF.